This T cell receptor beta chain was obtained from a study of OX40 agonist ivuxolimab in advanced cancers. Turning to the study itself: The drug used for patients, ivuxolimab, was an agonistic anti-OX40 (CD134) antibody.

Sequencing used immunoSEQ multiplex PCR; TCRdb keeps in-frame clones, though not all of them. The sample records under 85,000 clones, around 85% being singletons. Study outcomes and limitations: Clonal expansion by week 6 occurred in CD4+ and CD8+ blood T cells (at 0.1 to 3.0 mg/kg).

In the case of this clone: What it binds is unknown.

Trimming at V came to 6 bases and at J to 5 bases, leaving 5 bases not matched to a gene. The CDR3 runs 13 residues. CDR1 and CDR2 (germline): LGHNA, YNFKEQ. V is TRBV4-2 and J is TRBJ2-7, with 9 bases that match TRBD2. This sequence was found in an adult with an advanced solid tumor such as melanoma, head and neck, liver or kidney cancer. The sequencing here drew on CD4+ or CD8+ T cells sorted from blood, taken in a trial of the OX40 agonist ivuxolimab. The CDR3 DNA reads TGTGCCAGCAGGTTTAGCGGGAGTAACGAGCAGTACTTC. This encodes CASRFSGSNEQYF.